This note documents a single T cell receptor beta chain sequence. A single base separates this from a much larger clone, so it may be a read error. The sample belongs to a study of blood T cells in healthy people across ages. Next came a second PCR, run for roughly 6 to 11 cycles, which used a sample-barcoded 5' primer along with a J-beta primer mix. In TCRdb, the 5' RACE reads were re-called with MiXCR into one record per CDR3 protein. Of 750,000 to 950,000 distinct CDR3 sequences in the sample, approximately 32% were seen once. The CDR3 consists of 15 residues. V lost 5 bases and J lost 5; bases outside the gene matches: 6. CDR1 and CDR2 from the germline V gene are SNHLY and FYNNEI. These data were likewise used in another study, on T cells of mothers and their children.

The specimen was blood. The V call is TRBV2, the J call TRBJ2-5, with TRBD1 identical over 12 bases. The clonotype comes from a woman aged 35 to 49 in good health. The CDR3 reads CASSFGTGGLETQYF. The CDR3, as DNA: TGTGCCAGCAGTTTTGGGACAGGGGGCCTTGAGACCCAGTACTTC. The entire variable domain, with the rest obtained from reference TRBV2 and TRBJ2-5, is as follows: EPEVTQTPSHQVTQMGQEVILRCVPISNHLYFYWYRQILGQKVEFLVSFYNNEISEKSEIFDDQFSVERPDGSNFTLKIRSTKLEDSAMYFCASSFGTGGLETQYFGPGTRLLVL.